This T cell receptor (beta chain) originates from a study of beta chain features in type 1 diabetes. Whole-study findings and limits: In patients and controls equally, PCR might favor templates that are shorter. TCRB CDR3s from Type 1 diabetes patients were moderately but significantly shorter in all four CD4+ subsets. Insertions at VDJ junctions were less frequent in type 1 diabetes patients. These patients also deleted more nucleotides at the same junctions.

V lost 2 bases and J lost 1; bases outside the gene matches: 7. The CDR3 length is 17 residues. Germline CDR1 and CDR2: MGHDK and SYGVNS. Sorting of CD4+ naive, central memory, regulatory and stem cell-like memory cells was performed via CD45RO/CCR7/CD25/CD127/CD95/CD27. The whole isolated RNA underwent reverse transcription, so sequencing captured expressed TCRB transcripts. Around 3.57 million reads was the average for naive, central memory and regulatory T cell samples. Repertoires were generated with immunoSEQ multiplex PCR, while TCRdb's copy carries only in-frame clones and drops some. Among fewer than 350,000 clones listed, roughly 15% were seen once. As for this clone: The antigen is not known.

The rearrangement links TRBV25-1 to TRBJ2-1; 8 bases agree with TRBD1. The TCR comes from a man younger than 30 with type 1 diabetes. Material: naive CD4+ T cells from blood. CDR3 residues: CASSEQIDRGSYNEQFF. CDR3 nucleotides: TGTGCCAGCAGTGAACAGATAGACAGGGGATCCTACAATGAGCAGTTCTTC.